This T cell receptor beta chain was recovered during a study of blood T cell repertoires in COVID-19. Across the whole study: Collection of acute and convalescent COVID-19 samples took place in the United States, Italy and Spain.

This table comes from immunoSEQ multiplex PCR, and its TCRdb copy is limited to in-frame clones, with some not included. The repertoire holds about 150,000 clones, with roughly 84% as singletons. The source is a young man with COVID-19, enrolled during active disease. The sample taken for sequencing was peripheral blood.

The CDR3 region has the DNA TGTGCCAGCAGTTCCGGGACAGGGTATGAAAAACTGTTTTTT. Translating it yields CASSSGTGYEKLFF. The V and J genes are TRBV28 and TRBJ1-4; TRBD1 matches at 9 bases. CDR3 length: 14 residues. Trimming took 4 bases from V and 6 from J; bases not matched to a gene: 3. CDR1 is MDHEN and CDR2 is SYDVKM in the germline V gene.